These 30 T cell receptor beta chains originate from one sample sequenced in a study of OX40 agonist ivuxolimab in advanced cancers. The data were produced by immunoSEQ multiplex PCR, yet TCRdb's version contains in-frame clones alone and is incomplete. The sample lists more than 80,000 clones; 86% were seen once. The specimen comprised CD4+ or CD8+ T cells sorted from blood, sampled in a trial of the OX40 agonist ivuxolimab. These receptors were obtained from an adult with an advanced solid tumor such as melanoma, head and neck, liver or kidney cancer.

The chain's CDR3 is CASSELAGSNNEQFF. In DNA, the CDR3 is TGTGCCAGCAGTGAACTAGCGGGGAGTAACAATGAGCAGTTCTTC. The chain joins TRBV6-1 to TRBJ2-1, with 9 bases that match TRBD2. J lost 5 bases, V lost 2 bases, and 4 bases had no gene match. Germline CDR1 is MNHNS and CDR2 is SASEGT. The CDR3 spans 15 residues.

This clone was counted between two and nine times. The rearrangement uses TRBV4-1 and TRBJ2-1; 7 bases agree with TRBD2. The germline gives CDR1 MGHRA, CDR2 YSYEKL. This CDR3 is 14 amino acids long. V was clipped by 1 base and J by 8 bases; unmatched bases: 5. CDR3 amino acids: CASSQGGGLHEQFF. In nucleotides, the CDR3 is TGCGCCAGCAGCCAAGGGGGGGGTCTCCATGAGCAGTTCTTC.

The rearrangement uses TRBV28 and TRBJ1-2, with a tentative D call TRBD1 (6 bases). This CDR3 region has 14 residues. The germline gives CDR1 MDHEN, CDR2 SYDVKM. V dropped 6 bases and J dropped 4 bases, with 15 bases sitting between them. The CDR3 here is CASSFVQGAYGYTF. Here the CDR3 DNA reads TGTGCCAGCAGCTTCGTACAGGGAGCCTATGGCTACACCTTC.

As DNA, the CDR3 is TGTGCCTCCGGGACTAGCTGGGGGCAGTACTTC. It is translated as CASGTSWGQYF. The chain links TRBV30 to TRBJ2-7; TRBD2 agrees at 9 bases. CDR3 length: 11 amino acids. From germline, CDR1 is GTSNPN and CDR2 SVGIG (reference sequence). V lost 7 bases to trimming and J lost 9 bases; unmatched junction nucleotides: 7.

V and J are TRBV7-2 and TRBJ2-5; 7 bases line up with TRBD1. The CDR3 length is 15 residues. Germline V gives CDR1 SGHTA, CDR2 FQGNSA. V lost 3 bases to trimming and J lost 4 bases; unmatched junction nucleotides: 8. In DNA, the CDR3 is TGTGCCAGCAGCTTTCTTGGACAGGTTGGAGAGACCCAGTACTTC. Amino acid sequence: CASSFLGQVGETQYF. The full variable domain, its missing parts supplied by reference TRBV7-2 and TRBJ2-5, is GAGVSQSPSNKVTEKGKDVELRCDPISGHTALYWYRQSLGQGLEFLIYFQGNSAPDKSGLPSDRFSAERTGGSVSTLTIQRTQQEDSAVYLCASSFLGQVGETQYFGPGTRLLVL.

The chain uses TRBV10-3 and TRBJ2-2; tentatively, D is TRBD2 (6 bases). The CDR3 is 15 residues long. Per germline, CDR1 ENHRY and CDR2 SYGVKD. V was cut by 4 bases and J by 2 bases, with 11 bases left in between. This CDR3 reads CAISAGTSNTGELFF. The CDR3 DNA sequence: TGTGCCATCAGTGCCGGGACTTCAAACACCGGGGAGCTGTTTTTT.

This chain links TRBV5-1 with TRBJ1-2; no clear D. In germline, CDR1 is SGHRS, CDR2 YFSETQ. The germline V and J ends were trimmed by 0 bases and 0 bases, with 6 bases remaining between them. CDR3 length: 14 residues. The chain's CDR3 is CASSLGSANYGYTF. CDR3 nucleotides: TGCGCCAGCAGCTTGGGATCAGCTAACTATGGCTACACCTTC.

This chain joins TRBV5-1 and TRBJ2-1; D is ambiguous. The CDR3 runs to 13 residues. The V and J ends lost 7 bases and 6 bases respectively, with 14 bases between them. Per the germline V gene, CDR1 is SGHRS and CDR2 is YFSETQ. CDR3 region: CASRDSVGNEQFF. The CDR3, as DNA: TGCGCCAGCCGAGATTCGGTCGGCAATGAGCAGTTCTTC.

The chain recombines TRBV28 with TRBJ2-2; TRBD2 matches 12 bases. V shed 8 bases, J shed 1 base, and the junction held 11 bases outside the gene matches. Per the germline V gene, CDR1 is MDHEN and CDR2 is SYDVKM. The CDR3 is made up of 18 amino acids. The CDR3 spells CASSISSGRARNTGELFF. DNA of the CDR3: TGTGCCAGCTCGATTTCTAGCGGGAGGGCCAGGAACACCGGGGAGCTGTTTTTT.

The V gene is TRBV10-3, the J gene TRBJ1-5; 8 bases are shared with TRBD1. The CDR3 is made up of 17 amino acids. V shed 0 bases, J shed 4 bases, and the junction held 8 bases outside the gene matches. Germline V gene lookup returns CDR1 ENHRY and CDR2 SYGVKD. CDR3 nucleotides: TGTGCCATCAGTGAGTCTGCAGGGGGCCCGTTAAATCAGCCCCAGCATTTT. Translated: CAISESAGGPLNQPQHF.

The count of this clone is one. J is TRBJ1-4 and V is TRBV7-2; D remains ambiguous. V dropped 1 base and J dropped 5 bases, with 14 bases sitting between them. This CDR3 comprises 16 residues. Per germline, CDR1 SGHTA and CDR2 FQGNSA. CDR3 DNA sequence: TGTGCCAGCAGCTTAGATGAAGGCGGGCTAAATGAAAAACTGTTTTTT. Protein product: CASSLDEGGLNEKLFF.

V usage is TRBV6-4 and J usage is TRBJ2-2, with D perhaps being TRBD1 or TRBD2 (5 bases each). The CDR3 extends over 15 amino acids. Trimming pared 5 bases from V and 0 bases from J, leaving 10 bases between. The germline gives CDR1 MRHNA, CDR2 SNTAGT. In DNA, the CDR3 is TGTGCCAGCAGTCTAGGGACGGCGAACACCGGGGAGCTGTTTTTT. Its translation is CASSLGTANTGELFF.

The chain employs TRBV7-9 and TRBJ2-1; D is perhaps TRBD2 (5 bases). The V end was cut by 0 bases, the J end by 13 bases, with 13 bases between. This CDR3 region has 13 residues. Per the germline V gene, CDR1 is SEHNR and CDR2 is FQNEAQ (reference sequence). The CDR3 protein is CASSLAQWERQFF. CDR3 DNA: TGTGCCAGCAGCTTAGCGCAGTGGGAGCGACAGTTCTTC. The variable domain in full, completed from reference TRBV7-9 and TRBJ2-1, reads DTGVSQNPRHKITKRGQNVTFRCDPISEHNRLYWYRQTLGQGPEFLTYFQNEAQLEKSRLLSDRFSAERPKGSFSTLEIQRTEQGDSAMYLCASSLAQWERQFFGPGTRLTVL.

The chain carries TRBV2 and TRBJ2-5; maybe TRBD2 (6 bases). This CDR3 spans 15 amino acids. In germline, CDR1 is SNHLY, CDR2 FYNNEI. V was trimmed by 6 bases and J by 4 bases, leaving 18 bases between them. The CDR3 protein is CASSPRAGRGETQYF. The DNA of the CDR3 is TGTGCCAGCAGCCCGCGAGCGGGTCGGGGAGAGACCCAGTACTTC.

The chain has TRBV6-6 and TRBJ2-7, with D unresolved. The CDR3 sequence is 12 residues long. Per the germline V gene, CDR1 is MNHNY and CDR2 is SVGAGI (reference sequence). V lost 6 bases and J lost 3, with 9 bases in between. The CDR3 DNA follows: TGTGCCAGCAGCCCGCCGGGCTACGAGCAGTACTTC. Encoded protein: CASSPPGYEQYF.

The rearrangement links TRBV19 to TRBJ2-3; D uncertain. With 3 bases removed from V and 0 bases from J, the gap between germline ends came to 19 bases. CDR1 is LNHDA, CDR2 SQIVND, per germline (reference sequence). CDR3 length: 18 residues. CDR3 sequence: CASSIGIDWQPSTDTQYF. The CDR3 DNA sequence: TGTGCCAGTAGTATTGGCATCGACTGGCAACCTAGCACAGATACGCAGTATTTT.

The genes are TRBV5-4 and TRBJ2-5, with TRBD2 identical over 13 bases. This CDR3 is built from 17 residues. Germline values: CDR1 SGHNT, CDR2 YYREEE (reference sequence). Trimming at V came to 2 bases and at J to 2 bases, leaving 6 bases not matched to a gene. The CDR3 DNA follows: TGTGCCAGCAGCTTTGGACTAGCGGGAGTCGGGCAAGAGACCCAGTACTTC. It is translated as CASSFGLAGVGQETQYF.

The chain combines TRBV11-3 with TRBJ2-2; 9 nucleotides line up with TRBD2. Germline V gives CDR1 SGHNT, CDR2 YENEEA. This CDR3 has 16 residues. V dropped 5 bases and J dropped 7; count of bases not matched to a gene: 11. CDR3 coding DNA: TGTGCCAGCAGCACGCCTCCGGGACTAGCCATCGGGGAGCTGTTTTTT. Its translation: CASSTPPGLAIGELFF.

CDR3 DNA sequence: TGTGCCAGCAGCTCTACTAGCGGGCTCCAAGAGACCCAGTACTTC. Translation gives CASSSTSGLQETQYF. The chain employs TRBV13 and TRBJ2-5, with 9 nucleotides matching TRBD2. The CDR3 totals 15 residues. The V gene's germline CDR1 is PRHDT and CDR2 FYEKMQ (reference sequence). V lost 4 bases and J lost 1; bases outside the gene matches: 4.

CDR3 sequence reads: CASSLDPSANTEAFF. Here the CDR3 DNA reads TGTGCCAGCAGCTTAGATCCCTCAGCGAACACTGAAGCTTTCTTT. The gene calls are TRBV11-3 and TRBJ1-1; D remains unclear. Germline V gives CDR1 SGHNT, CDR2 YENEEA. This CDR3 has 15 amino acids. V was pared by 0 bases and J by 1 base, with 9 bases between.

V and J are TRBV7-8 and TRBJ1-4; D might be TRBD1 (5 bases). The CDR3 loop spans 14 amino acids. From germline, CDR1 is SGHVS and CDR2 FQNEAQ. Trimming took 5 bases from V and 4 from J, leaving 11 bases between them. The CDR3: CASSPTVFNEKLFF. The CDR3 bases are TGTGCCAGCAGCCCGACAGTATTTAATGAAAAACTGTTTTTT. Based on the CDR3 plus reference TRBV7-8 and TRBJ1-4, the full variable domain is GAGVSQSPRYKVAKRGQDVALRCDPISGHVSLFWYQQALGQGPEFLTYFQNEAQLDKSGLPSDRFFAERPEGSVSTLKIQRTQQEDSAVYLCASSPTVFNEKLFFGSGTQLSVL.

CDR3 bases: TGTGCCAGCAGCTCAACTAGCGGGAGGTCTTACGAGCAGTACTTC. Its translation: CASSSTSGRSYEQYF. The gene calls are TRBV7-2 and TRBJ2-7; 12 nucleotides match TRBD2. V lost 4 bases and J lost 4; bases outside the gene matches: 5. The CDR3 length is 15 residues. Germline CDR1 is SGHTA and CDR2 is FQGNSA.

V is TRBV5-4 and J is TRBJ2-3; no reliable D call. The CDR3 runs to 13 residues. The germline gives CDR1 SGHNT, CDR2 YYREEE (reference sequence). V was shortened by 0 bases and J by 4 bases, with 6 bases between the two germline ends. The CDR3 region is CASSLAEADTQYF. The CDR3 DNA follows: TGTGCCAGCAGCTTGGCCGAAGCAGATACGCAGTATTTT.

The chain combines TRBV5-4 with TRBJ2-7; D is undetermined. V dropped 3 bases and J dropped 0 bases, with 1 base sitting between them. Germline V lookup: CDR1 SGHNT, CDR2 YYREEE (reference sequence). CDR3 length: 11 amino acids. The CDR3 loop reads CASSSSYEQYF. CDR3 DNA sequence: TGTGCCAGCAGCTCCTCCTACGAGCAGTACTTC.

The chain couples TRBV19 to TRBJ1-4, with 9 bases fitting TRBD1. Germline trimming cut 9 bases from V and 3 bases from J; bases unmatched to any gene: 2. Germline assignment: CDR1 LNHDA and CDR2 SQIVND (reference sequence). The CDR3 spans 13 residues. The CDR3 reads CASTGGSNEKLFF. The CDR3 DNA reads TGTGCCAGCACAGGGGGCTCTAATGAAAAACTGTTTTTT.

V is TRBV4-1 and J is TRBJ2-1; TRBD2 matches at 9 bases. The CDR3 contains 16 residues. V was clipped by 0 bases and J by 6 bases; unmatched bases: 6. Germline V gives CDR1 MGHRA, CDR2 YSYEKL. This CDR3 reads CASSQDEGGRANEQFF. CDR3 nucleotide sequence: TGCGCCAGCAGCCAAGATGAGGGCGGGAGGGCCAATGAGCAGTTCTTC.

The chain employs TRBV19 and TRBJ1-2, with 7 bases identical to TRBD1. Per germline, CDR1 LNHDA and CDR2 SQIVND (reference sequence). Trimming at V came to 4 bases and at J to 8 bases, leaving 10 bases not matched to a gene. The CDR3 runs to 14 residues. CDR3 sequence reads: CASSTPGTAGGYTF. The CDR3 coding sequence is TGTGCCAGTAGTACCCCCGGGACAGCCGGGGGCTACACCTTC. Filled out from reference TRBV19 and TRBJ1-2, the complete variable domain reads DGGITQSPKYLFRKEGQNVTLSCEQNLNHDAMYWYRQDPGQGLRLIYYSQIVNDFQKGDIAEGYSVSREKKESFPLTVTSAQKNPTAFYLCASSTPGTAGGYTFGSGTRLTVV.

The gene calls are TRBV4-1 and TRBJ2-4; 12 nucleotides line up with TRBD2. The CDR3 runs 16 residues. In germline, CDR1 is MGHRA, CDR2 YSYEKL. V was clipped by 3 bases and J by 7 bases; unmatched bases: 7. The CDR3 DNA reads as TGCGCCAGCAGCCAGCTAGCGGGAGGGTCCGCGAACATTCAGTACTTC. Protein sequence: CASSQLAGGSANIQYF.

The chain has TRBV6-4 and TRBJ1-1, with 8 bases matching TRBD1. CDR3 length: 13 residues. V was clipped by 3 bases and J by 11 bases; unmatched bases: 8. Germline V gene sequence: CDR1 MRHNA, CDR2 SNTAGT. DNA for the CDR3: TGTGCCAGCAGTGAGGCCAGGGGGCATCGGGCTTTCTTT. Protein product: CASSEARGHRAFF.

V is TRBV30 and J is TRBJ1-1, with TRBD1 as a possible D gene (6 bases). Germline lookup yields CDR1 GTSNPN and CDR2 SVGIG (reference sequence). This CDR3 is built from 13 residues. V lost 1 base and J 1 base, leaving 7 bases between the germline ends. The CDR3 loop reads CAWSGGGNTEAFF. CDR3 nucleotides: TGTGCCTGGAGTGGAGGGGGGAACACTGAAGCTTTCTTT.